This is a list of T cell receptor beta chains from one sample in a study of blood T cell repertoires in COVID-19. Using immunoSEQ multiplex PCR, the repertoire was profiled, and TCRdb retains in-frame clones only, with some absent. The profile shows under 200,000 clones, over 75% of them singletons. Source material: PBMCs or T cells enriched from blood (not recorded which). Every receptor here comes from a man over 45 who had recovered from COVID-19. Both conserved end residues are part of each CDR3. The D gene is left open where the match is weak. Part of the rows lack a size; the others show once, few, many or a class for expanded clones.

v_call: TRBV21-1; j_call: TRBJ1-2; cdr3_length: 15; clone_size: -; d_call: -; cdr3_aa: CARMPQQGPFCGYTF; cdr3_nt: TGTGCCAGGATGCCCCAACAGGGGCCCTTTTGTGGCTACACCTTC
v_call: TRBV2; j_call: TRBJ2-3; cdr3_length: 12; clone_size: -; d_call: -; cdr3_aa: CASRINTDTQYF; cdr3_nt: TGTGCCAGCAGAATCAACACAGATACGCAGTATTTT
v_call: TRBV30; j_call: TRBJ1-4; cdr3_length: 14; clone_size: -; d_call: TRBD1; cdr3_aa: CAWSAGGLGEKLFF; cdr3_nt: TGTGCCTGGAGTGCAGGGGGCTTAGGGGAAAAACTGTTTTTT
v_call: TRBV30; j_call: TRBJ1-2; cdr3_length: 12; clone_size: once; d_call: -; cdr3_aa: CAWSGGASGYTF; cdr3_nt: TGTGCCTGGAGCGGCGGGGCGTCTGGCTACACCTTC
v_call: TRBV4-1; j_call: TRBJ2-3; cdr3_length: 16; clone_size: once; d_call: TRBD2; cdr3_aa: CASSRGSGSGTDTQYF; cdr3_nt: TGCGCCAGCAGCCGAGGTAGCGGGAGCGGCACAGATACGCAGTATTTT
v_call: TRBV7-3; j_call: TRBJ1-2; cdr3_length: 15; clone_size: -; d_call: TRBD1; cdr3_aa: CASSVGQGAFYGYTF; cdr3_nt: TGTGCCAGCAGCGTAGGACAGGGGGCTTTCTATGGCTACACCTTC
v_call: TRBV5-6; j_call: TRBJ1-2; cdr3_length: 16; clone_size: -; d_call: -; cdr3_aa: CASSSVPGRAGRGYTF; cdr3_nt: TGTGCCAGCAGCTCCGTTCCGGGCAGGGCAGGTAGAGGCTACACCTTC
v_call: TRBV19; j_call: TRBJ1-2; cdr3_length: 12; clone_size: -; d_call: TRBD1; cdr3_aa: CASLDRGSGYTF; cdr3_nt: TGTGCCAGTCTGGACAGGGGAAGCGGCTACACCTTC
v_call: TRBV12-5; j_call: TRBJ1-2; cdr3_length: 17; clone_size: -; d_call: TRBD1; cdr3_aa: CASGLVRQGPFYYGYTF; cdr3_nt: TGTGCTAGTGGTTTGGTAAGACAGGGGCCCTTTTACTATGGCTACACCTTC
v_call: TRBV30; j_call: TRBJ1-1; cdr3_length: 14; clone_size: -; d_call: -; cdr3_aa: CAWISKGRCGEAFF; cdr3_nt: TGTGCCTGGATCTCAAAGGGGAGGTGTGGTGAAGCTTTCTTT
v_call: TRBV15; j_call: TRBJ2-3; cdr3_length: 16; clone_size: -; d_call: TRBD1; cdr3_aa: CATSRALGQGVDTQYF; cdr3_nt: TGTGCCACCAGCAGAGCTCTAGGCCAGGGGGTAGATACGCAGTATTTT
v_call: TRBV9; j_call: TRBJ2-6; cdr3_length: 16; clone_size: -; d_call: TRBD1; cdr3_aa: CASSGGQATGANVLTF; cdr3_nt: TGTGCCAGCAGCGGAGGACAGGCAACAGGGGCCAACGTCCTGACTTTC
v_call: TRBV28; j_call: TRBJ2-7; cdr3_length: 15; clone_size: -; d_call: TRBD1; cdr3_aa: CASSFILQGANEQYF; cdr3_nt: TGTGCCAGCAGTTTCATACTACAGGGGGCAAATGAGCAGTACTTC
v_call: TRBV4-2; j_call: TRBJ2-7; cdr3_length: 16; clone_size: -; d_call: -; cdr3_aa: CASSQALENRVNEQYF; cdr3_nt: TGTGCCAGCAGCCAAGCCTTGGAAAATCGGGTTAACGAGCAGTACTTC
v_call: TRBV7-9; j_call: TRBJ2-1; cdr3_length: 13; clone_size: -; d_call: -; cdr3_aa: CASSFSQGNEQFF; cdr3_nt: TGTGCCAGCAGTTTCTCACAGGGTAATGAGCAGTTCTTC
v_call: TRBV28; j_call: TRBJ2-7; cdr3_length: 15; clone_size: -; d_call: TRBD1; cdr3_aa: CASSLGTGLLREQYF; cdr3_nt: TGTGCCAGCAGTTTGGGGACAGGGCTTCTTCGGGAGCAGTACTTC
v_call: TRBV7-2; j_call: TRBJ2-3; cdr3_length: 14; clone_size: -; d_call: TRBD2; cdr3_aa: CASSLSPSGDTQYF; cdr3_nt: TGTGCCAGCAGCTTATCTCCTAGCGGAGATACGCAGTATTTT
v_call: TRBV5-1; j_call: TRBJ1-4; cdr3_length: 15; clone_size: -; d_call: TRBD1; cdr3_aa: CASSVTGTGGEKLFF; cdr3_nt: TGCGCCAGCAGCGTCACCGGGACAGGGGGTGAAAAACTGTTTTTT
v_call: TRBV24-1; j_call: TRBJ2-5; cdr3_length: 15; clone_size: once; d_call: TRBD2; cdr3_aa: CATSDPGTNQETQYF; cdr3_nt: TGTGCCACCAGTGACCCTGGGACTAACCAAGAGACCCAGTACTTC
v_call: TRBV2; j_call: TRBJ2-7; cdr3_length: 15; clone_size: once; d_call: TRBD1; cdr3_aa: CASRYRDRGLYEQYF; cdr3_nt: TGTGCCAGCAGGTACCGGGACAGGGGCCTCTACGAGCAGTACTTC
v_call: TRBV2; j_call: TRBJ2-1; cdr3_length: 13; clone_size: -; d_call: TRBD2; cdr3_aa: CASSEARGSEQFF; cdr3_nt: TGTGCCAGCAGTGAAGCGCGCGGGAGTGAGCAGTTCTTC
v_call: TRBV6-5; j_call: TRBJ1-6; cdr3_length: 15; clone_size: -; d_call: -; cdr3_aa: CASSPLGREGSPLHF; cdr3_nt: TGTGCCAGCAGCCCCCTCGGCAGGGAAGGATCACCCCTCCACTTT
v_call: TRBV5-1; j_call: TRBJ1-5; cdr3_length: 14; clone_size: -; d_call: -; cdr3_aa: CASSLVPDQGAQHF; cdr3_nt: TGCGCCAGCAGCTTGGTTCCCGATCAAGGGGCCCAGCATTTT
v_call: TRBV3-1/TRBV3-2; j_call: TRBJ2-1; cdr3_length: 15; clone_size: -; d_call: -; cdr3_aa: CASSQGQERYNEQFF; cdr3_nt: TGTGCCAGCAGCCAAGGACAGGAGAGATACAATGAGCAGTTCTTC
v_call: TRBV29-1; j_call: TRBJ2-4; cdr3_length: 16; clone_size: -; d_call: TRBD1; cdr3_aa: CSVEGGPDRHGNIQYF; cdr3_nt: TGCAGCGTTGAAGGTGGTCCGGACAGGCATGGGAACATTCAGTACTTC
v_call: TRBV7-2; j_call: TRBJ1-2; cdr3_length: 17; clone_size: -; d_call: TRBD1; cdr3_aa: CASSSNSRQGDDYGYTF; cdr3_nt: TGTGCCAGCAGCTCTAACTCTCGACAGGGTGACGACTATGGCTACACCTTC
v_call: TRBV29-1; j_call: TRBJ2-7; cdr3_length: 14; clone_size: -; d_call: -; cdr3_aa: CSVVMSQGGYEQYF; cdr3_nt: TGCAGCGTTGTTATGAGCCAGGGGGGATACGAGCAGTACTTC
v_call: TRBV19; j_call: TRBJ1-6; cdr3_length: 15; clone_size: -; d_call: TRBD1; cdr3_aa: CASSMSGTGDGPLHF; cdr3_nt: TGTGCCAGTAGTATGTCCGGGACAGGGGATGGCCCCCTCCACTTT
v_call: TRBV4-2; j_call: TRBJ2-3; cdr3_length: 17; clone_size: -; d_call: -; cdr3_aa: CASSQEGALPSTDTQYF; cdr3_nt: TGTGCCAGCAGCCAAGAAGGAGCCCTTCCAAGCACAGATACGCAGTATTTT
v_call: TRBV18; j_call: TRBJ1-5; cdr3_length: 14; clone_size: -; d_call: TRBD1; cdr3_aa: CASSGGTGDRPQHF; cdr3_nt: TGTGCCAGCTCGGGGGGGACAGGGGATCGGCCCCAGCATTTT
v_call: TRBV6-4; j_call: TRBJ2-7; cdr3_length: 14; clone_size: -; d_call: -; cdr3_aa: CASSDLGRGREQYF; cdr3_nt: TGTGCCAGCAGTGACCTAGGTAGGGGTCGCGAGCAGTACTTC
v_call: TRBV5-6; j_call: TRBJ2-2; cdr3_length: 15; clone_size: -; d_call: TRBD2; cdr3_aa: CASSLVRAGAGELFF; cdr3_nt: TGTGCCAGCAGCTTGGTGAGGGCGGGGGCCGGGGAGCTGTTTTTT
v_call: TRBV20-1; j_call: TRBJ1-1; cdr3_length: 11; clone_size: few; d_call: TRBD1; cdr3_aa: CSAWDRTEAFF; cdr3_nt: TGCAGTGCTTGGGACAGGACTGAAGCTTTCTTT
v_call: TRBV7-3; j_call: TRBJ2-6; cdr3_length: 14; clone_size: -; d_call: -; cdr3_aa: CASSRSSGANVLTF; cdr3_nt: TGTGCCAGCAGCCGGAGCTCTGGGGCCAACGTCCTGACTTTC
v_call: TRBV28; j_call: TRBJ2-5; cdr3_length: 14; clone_size: -; d_call: TRBD1; cdr3_aa: CASSSMDREETQYF; cdr3_nt: TGTGCCAGCAGTTCTATGGACAGGGAAGAGACCCAGTACTTC
v_call: TRBV30; j_call: TRBJ1-2; cdr3_length: 11; clone_size: once; d_call: -; cdr3_aa: CACKKGGSYTF; cdr3_nt: TGTGCCTGCAAGAAAGGGGGTAGCTACACCTTC
v_call: TRBV4-1; j_call: TRBJ2-1; cdr3_length: 17; clone_size: -; d_call: -; cdr3_aa: CASSQDAEGAIYNEQFF; cdr3_nt: TGCGCCAGCAGCCAAGATGCGGAGGGGGCAATTTACAATGAGCAGTTCTTC
v_call: TRBV27; j_call: TRBJ1-5; cdr3_length: 14; clone_size: -; d_call: -; cdr3_aa: CASSLVGGEQPQHF; cdr3_nt: TGTGCCAGCAGTTTAGTGGGAGGGGAGCAGCCCCAGCATTTT
v_call: TRBV7-9; j_call: TRBJ2-7; cdr3_length: 14; clone_size: -; d_call: -; cdr3_aa: CASSQDRVAYEQYF; cdr3_nt: TGTGCCAGCAGCCAAGACCGGGTAGCCTACGAGCAGTACTTC
v_call: TRBV3-1/TRBV3-2; j_call: TRBJ1-2; cdr3_length: 14; clone_size: -; d_call: -; cdr3_aa: CASSQGQQNYGYTF; cdr3_nt: TGTGCCAGCAGCCAAGGACAGCAGAACTATGGCTACACCTTC
v_call: TRBV28; j_call: TRBJ2-1; cdr3_length: 11; clone_size: -; d_call: -; cdr3_aa: CASSSTVGQFF; cdr3_nt: TGTGCCAGCAGTTCTACAGTAGGGCAGTTCTTC
v_call: TRBV5-1; j_call: TRBJ1-2; cdr3_length: 15; clone_size: -; d_call: -; cdr3_aa: CASSLEPARGNGYTF; cdr3_nt: TGCGCCAGCAGCTTGGAACCAGCCAGGGGCAATGGCTACACCTTC
v_call: TRBV19; j_call: TRBJ2-1; cdr3_length: 12; clone_size: -; d_call: TRBD2; cdr3_aa: CASSRTSQEQFF; cdr3_nt: TGTGCCAGTAGCAGGACTAGCCAGGAGCAGTTCTTC
v_call: TRBV20-1; j_call: TRBJ2-1; cdr3_length: 12; clone_size: -; d_call: -; cdr3_aa: CSASYSGNEQFF; cdr3_nt: TGCAGTGCTAGTTATAGCGGCAATGAGCAGTTCTTC
v_call: TRBV6-5; j_call: TRBJ2-1; cdr3_length: 15; clone_size: -; d_call: TRBD2; cdr3_aa: CASSPGTSGSNEQFF; cdr3_nt: TGTGCCAGCAGTCCGGGAACTAGCGGGAGCAATGAGCAGTTCTTC
v_call: TRBV9; j_call: TRBJ2-5; cdr3_length: 15; clone_size: -; d_call: TRBD2; cdr3_aa: CASSPLAGVGETQYF; cdr3_nt: TGTGCCAGCAGCCCCCTAGCGGGAGTAGGAGAGACCCAGTACTTC
v_call: TRBV9; j_call: TRBJ2-3; cdr3_length: 15; clone_size: -; d_call: -; cdr3_aa: CASSVGAGGTDTQYF; cdr3_nt: TGTGCCAGCAGCGTAGGGGCAGGGGGCACAGATACGCAGTATTTT
v_call: TRBV19; j_call: TRBJ1-1; cdr3_length: 14; clone_size: -; d_call: -; cdr3_aa: CASRPDSGRTEAFF; cdr3_nt: TGTGCCAGTAGGCCGGACAGTGGCCGCACTGAAGCTTTCTTT
v_call: TRBV7-3; j_call: TRBJ2-5; cdr3_length: 14; clone_size: -; d_call: -; cdr3_aa: CASSLTGSEETQYF; cdr3_nt: TGTGCCAGCAGCTTAACCGGGTCGGAGGAGACCCAGTACTTC
v_call: TRBV3-1/TRBV3-2; j_call: TRBJ2-1; cdr3_length: 14; clone_size: -; d_call: -; cdr3_aa: CASSQELPRDEQFF; cdr3_nt: TGTGCCAGCAGCCAAGAGCTGCCCCGGGATGAGCAGTTCTTC
v_call: TRBV10-3; j_call: TRBJ1-6; cdr3_length: 16; clone_size: few; d_call: TRBD1; cdr3_aa: CAISESGTGGNSPLHF; cdr3_nt: TGTGCCATCAGTGAGTCAGGGACAGGGGGGAATTCACCCCTCCACTTT
v_call: TRBV19; j_call: TRBJ2-7; cdr3_length: 16; clone_size: -; d_call: -; cdr3_aa: CASSIDGSGGSNEQYF; cdr3_nt: TGTGCCAGTAGTATAGATGGGTCCGGCGGGTCCAACGAGCAGTACTTC
v_call: TRBV28; j_call: TRBJ2-5; cdr3_length: 14; clone_size: many; d_call: TRBD1; cdr3_aa: CASSNGQDRETQYF; cdr3_nt: TGTGCCAGCAGCAACGGACAGGACAGGGAGACCCAGTACTTC
v_call: TRBV2; j_call: TRBJ2-7; cdr3_length: 12; clone_size: -; d_call: TRBD2; cdr3_aa: CASQGGVREQYF; cdr3_nt: TGTGCCAGCCAGGGAGGGGTTCGCGAGCAGTACTTC
v_call: TRBV18; j_call: TRBJ1-4; cdr3_length: 15; clone_size: -; d_call: TRBD1; cdr3_aa: CASSPIGTGDEKLFF; cdr3_nt: TGTGCCAGCTCGCCCATCGGGACAGGGGATGAAAAACTGTTTTTT
v_call: TRBV7-2; j_call: TRBJ1-4; cdr3_length: 14; clone_size: few; d_call: TRBD1; cdr3_aa: CASSFDRANEKLFF; cdr3_nt: TGTGCCAGCAGCTTTGACAGGGCTAATGAAAAACTGTTTTTT
v_call: TRBV5-1; j_call: TRBJ2-7; cdr3_length: 14; clone_size: -; d_call: -; cdr3_aa: CASSLYGSSYEQYF; cdr3_nt: TGCGCCAGCAGCTTGTACGGGAGCTCCTACGAGCAGTACTTC
v_call: TRBV19; j_call: TRBJ2-5; cdr3_length: 15; clone_size: -; d_call: -; cdr3_aa: CASSKAQTGRETQYF; cdr3_nt: TGTGCCAGTAGTAAGGCCCAGACAGGGAGGGAGACCCAGTACTTC
v_call: TRBV7-9; j_call: TRBJ1-1; cdr3_length: 16; clone_size: once; d_call: -; cdr3_aa: CASSPSGGVKNTEAFF; cdr3_nt: TGTGCCAGCAGCCCCTCGGGGGGGGTTAAGAACACTGAAGCTTTCTTT